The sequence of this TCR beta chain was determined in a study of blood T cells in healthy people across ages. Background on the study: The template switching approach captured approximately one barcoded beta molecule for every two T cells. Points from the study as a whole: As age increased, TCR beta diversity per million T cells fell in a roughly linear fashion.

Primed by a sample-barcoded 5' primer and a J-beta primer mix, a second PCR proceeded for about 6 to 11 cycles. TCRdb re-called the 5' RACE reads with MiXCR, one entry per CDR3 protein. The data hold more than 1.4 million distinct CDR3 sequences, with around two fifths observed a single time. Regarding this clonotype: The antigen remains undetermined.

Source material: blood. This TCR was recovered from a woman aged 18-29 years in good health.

The CDR3 DNA follows: TGTGCCAGCAGCTTAGTGGTAGGGGCCGGCACTGAAGCTTTCTTT. It encodes CASSLVVGAGTEAFF. The chain has TRBV7-8 and TRBJ1-1, with a weak D call TRBD1 (5 bases). Looked up from germline, CDR1 is SGHVS and CDR2 is FQNEAQ. Deletions cut 1 base from V and 4 bases from J, with 13 bases between. The length of the CDR3 is 15 residues.